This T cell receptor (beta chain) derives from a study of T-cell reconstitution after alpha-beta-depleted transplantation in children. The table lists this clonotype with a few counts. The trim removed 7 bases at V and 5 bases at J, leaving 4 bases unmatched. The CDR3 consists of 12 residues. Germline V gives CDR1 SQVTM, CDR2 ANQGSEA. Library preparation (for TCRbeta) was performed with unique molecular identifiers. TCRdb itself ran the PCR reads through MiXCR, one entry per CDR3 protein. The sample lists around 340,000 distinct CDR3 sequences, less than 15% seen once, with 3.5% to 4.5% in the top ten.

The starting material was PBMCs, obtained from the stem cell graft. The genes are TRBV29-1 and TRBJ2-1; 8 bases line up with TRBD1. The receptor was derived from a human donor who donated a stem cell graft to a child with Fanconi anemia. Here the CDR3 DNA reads TGCAGCGATGGGACAGGTCACAATGAGCAGTTCTTC. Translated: CSDGTGHNEQFF.